This TCR beta chain comes out of a study of T cells in Graves' hyperthyroidism and ophthalmopathy. There were TCR beta CDR3 regions amplified from RNA transcripts. The HTBI primer set was used in a first-round RT-PCR of the TCR CDR3. TCRdb itself ran the multiplex PCR reads through MiXCR, one entry per CDR3 protein. The repertoire holds about 200,000 distinct CDR3 sequences, with about a sixth as singletons. In this sample, this clonotype turned up many times. V was clipped by 5 bases and J by 9 bases; unmatched bases: 13. The germline CDR1 and CDR2 sequences are ENHRY and SYGVKD. The CDR3 is 15 amino acids. Stability of Graves' hyperthyroidism was defined as absent ophthalmopathy progression within 18 months. It was uncontrolled infection, other autoimmune disease, pregnancy or lactation that excluded patients. Together with thyroid ultrasound, orbital computed tomography, serum thyroxine and TRAb, clinical symptoms were used for diagnoses.

The rearrangement uses TRBV10-3 and TRBJ2-1; TRBD1 matches 7 bases. Sequencing input: blood. The sequence came from a woman in her forties or fifties with Graves' hyperthyroidism. The CDR3 protein is CAISTGTDDLGEQFF. Written as DNA, the CDR3 is TGTGCCATCAGTACCGGGACAGACGATTTAGGTGAGCAGTTCTTC.